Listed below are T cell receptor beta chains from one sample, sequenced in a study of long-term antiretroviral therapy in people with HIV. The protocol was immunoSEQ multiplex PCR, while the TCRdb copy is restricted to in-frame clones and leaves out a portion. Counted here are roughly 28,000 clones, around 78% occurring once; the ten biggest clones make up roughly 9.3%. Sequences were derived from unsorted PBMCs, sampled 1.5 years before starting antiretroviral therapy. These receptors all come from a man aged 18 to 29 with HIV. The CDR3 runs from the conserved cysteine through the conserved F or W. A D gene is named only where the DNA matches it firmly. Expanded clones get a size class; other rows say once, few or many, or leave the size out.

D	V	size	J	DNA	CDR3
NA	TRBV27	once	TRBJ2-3	TGTGCCAGCAGTGTCGGGACGGCTAGCACAGATACGCAGTATTTT	CASSVGTASTDTQYF
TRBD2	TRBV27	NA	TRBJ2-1	TGTGCCAGCAGTTTAAAGATGGCTAGCGGTTACAATGAGCAGTTCTTC	CASSLKMASGYNEQFF
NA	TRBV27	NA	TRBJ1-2	TGTGCCAGCAGTTTACAGGGAAGTGCGGGCTACACCTTC	CASSLQGSAGYTF
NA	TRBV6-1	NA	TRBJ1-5	TGTGCCAGCAGTCCCCAGGCCAGGGACTGTCATTTT	CASSPQARDCHF
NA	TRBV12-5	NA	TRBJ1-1	TGTGCTAGTGGTTGGTTCCCAGGGGAGTTGGACACTGAAGCTTTCTTT	CASGWFPGELDTEAFF
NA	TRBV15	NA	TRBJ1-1	TGTGCCACCAGCAGTCCCACCGCGGGGAGGACTGAAGCTTTCTTT	CATSSPTAGRTEAFF
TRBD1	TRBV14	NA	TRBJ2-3	TGTGCCAGCAGCCAAACTCGGCATAGGGGGCTGAGCACAGATACGCAGTATTTT	CASSQTRHRGLSTDTQYF
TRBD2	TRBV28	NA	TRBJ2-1	TGTGCCAGCAGCGCGAGACTAGCGGGAGGTTTCGATGAGCAGTTCTTC	CASSARLAGGFDEQFF
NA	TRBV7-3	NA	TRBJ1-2	TGTGCCAGCAGCTTACAGGGTTCCGACTATGGCTACACCTTC	CASSLQGSDYGYTF
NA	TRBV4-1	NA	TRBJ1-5	TGCGCCAGCAGTAATGAGTGGGCAGTGAATCAGCCCCAGCATTTT	CASSNEWAVNQPQHF
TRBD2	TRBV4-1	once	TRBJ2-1	TGCGCCAGCAGACCCGGACTAGCGGGAAACAATGAGCAGTTCTTC	CASRPGLAGNNEQFF
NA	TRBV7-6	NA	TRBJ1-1	TGTGCCAGCAGCTTCGTCCCGGAGAACACTGAAGCTTTCTTT	CASSFVPENTEAFF
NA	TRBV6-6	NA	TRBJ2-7	TGTGCCAGCAGTTACTCAGGACAGATCTACGAGCAGTACTTC	CASSYSGQIYEQYF
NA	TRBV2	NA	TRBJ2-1	TGTGCCAGCAGTGAAGTCCAGGTTCGCTACAATGAGCAGTTCTTC	CASSEVQVRYNEQFF
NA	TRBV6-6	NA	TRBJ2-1	TGTGCCAGCAGTTTGACCAGCCCGAGCTCCTACAATGAGCAGTTCTTC	CASSLTSPSSYNEQFF
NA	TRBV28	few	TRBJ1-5	TGTGCCAGCAGTGGACCGTCTTCCAATCAGCCCCAGCATTTT	CASSGPSSNQPQHF
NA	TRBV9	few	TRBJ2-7	TGTGCCAGCGGGGGAGGCGAGCAGTACTTC	CASGGGEQYF
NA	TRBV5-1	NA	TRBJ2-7	TGCGCCAGCAGCGATGACTTCTACGAGCAGTACTTC	CASSDDFYEQYF
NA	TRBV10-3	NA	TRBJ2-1	TGTGCCATCAGCGAGGAGCTTCAGTACAATGAGCAGTTCTTC	CAISEELQYNEQFF
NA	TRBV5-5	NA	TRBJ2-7	TGTGCCAGCAGCTTGTTTCCAGGGACCGAGCAGTACTTC	CASSLFPGTEQYF
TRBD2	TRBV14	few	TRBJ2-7	TGTGCCAGCAGCCACTGGGGACTATCCTACGAGCAGTACTTC	CASSHWGLSYEQYF
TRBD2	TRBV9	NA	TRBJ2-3	TGTGCCAGCAGCGGGACTAGCGGTTTGTCAGATACGCAGTATTTT	CASSGTSGLSDTQYF
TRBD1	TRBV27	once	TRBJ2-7	TGTGCCAGCAGTATAGGGACAGAGTCCTACGAGCAGTACTTC	CASSIGTESYEQYF
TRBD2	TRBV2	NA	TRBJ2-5	TGTGCCAGCAGTGAATACCCCCGGGTAGCGGGGATCCAAGAGACCCAGTACTTC	CASSEYPRVAGIQETQYF
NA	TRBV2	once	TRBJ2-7	TGTGCCAGCAACAGGGAAGCCGCCCTCGAGCAGTACTTC	CASNREAALEQYF
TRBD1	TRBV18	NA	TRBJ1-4	TGTGCCAGCTCACCGAGGGACAGCATTAATGAAAAACTGTTTTTT	CASSPRDSINEKLFF
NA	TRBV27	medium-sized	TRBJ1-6	TGTGCCAGCAGTTTATCGACGGATTCACCCCTCCACTTT	CASSLSTDSPLHF
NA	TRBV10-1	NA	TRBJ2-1	TGCGCCAGCAGCCCGGACAGTTACAATGAGCAGTTCTTC	CASSPDSYNEQFF
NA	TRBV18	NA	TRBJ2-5	TGTGCCAGCTCACCGTCGTCACACGCAAAAGAGACCCAGTACTTC	CASSPSSHAKETQYF
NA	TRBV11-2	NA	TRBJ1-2	TGTGCCAGCAGCTTAGGGGGCCATGGCTACACCTTC	CASSLGGHGYTF
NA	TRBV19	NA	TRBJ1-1	TGTGCCAGTAGCATTGGCTTCCATGAAGCTTTCTTT	CASSIGFHEAFF
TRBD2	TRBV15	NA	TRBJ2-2	TGTGCCACCAGCAGAGTGCGGGAGGGCGGGGAGCTGTTTTTT	CATSRVREGGELFF
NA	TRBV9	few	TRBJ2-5	TGTGCCAGCAGCCCCGGGGCTGATCAAGAGACCCAGTACTTC	CASSPGADQETQYF
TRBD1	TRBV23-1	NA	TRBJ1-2	TGCGCCAGCAGTCAATCGAGGGACAGGGGACCGACCAGCGGCTACACCTTC	CASSQSRDRGPTSGYTF
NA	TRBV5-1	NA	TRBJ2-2	TGCGCCAGCAGCTTGAGCTCCAGGGTCCTCACCGGGGAGCTGTTTTTT	CASSLSSRVLTGELFF
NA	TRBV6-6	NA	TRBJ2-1	TGTGCCAGCAATACAGATATCTACAATGAGCAGTTCTTC	CASNTDIYNEQFF
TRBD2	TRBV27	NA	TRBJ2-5	TGTGCCAGCAGTCCGGGAGGGGGTCCAGAGACCCAGTACTTC	CASSPGGGPETQYF
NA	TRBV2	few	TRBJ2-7	TGTGCCAACTTCCGGGACGGATACTACGAGCAGTACTTC	CANFRDGYYEQYF
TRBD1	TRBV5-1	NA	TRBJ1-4	TGCGCCAGCAGCCCCGGACAGGGAGGGGGTGAAAAACTGTTTTTT	CASSPGQGGGEKLFF
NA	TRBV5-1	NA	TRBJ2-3	TGCGCCAGCGGCAGTCCGGACAGATCCACAGATACGCAGTATTTT	CASGSPDRSTDTQYF
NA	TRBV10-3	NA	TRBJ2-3	TGTGCCATCAGTGAGTCGAAGAGTTATCGCACAGATACGCAGTATTTT	CAISESKSYRTDTQYF
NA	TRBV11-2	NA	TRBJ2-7	TGTGCCAGCAGCTTAGAGATGACAGGTTGGCAGTACTTC	CASSLEMTGWQYF
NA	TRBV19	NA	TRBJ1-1	TGTGCCAGTAGTGAGGTGGGGCAAAGCACTGAAGCTTTCTTT	CASSEVGQSTEAFF
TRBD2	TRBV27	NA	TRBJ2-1	TGTGCCAGCAGTTTATGGACTAGCGGGGCAACCCGTTTTGCGCAGTTCTTC	CASSLWTSGATRFAQFF
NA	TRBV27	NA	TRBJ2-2	TGTGCCAGCAGCCTCTCGGGACTCACAAACACCGGGGAGCTGTTTTTT	CASSLSGLTNTGELFF